Below are 19 T cell receptor beta chains sequenced from a single sample in a study of CD8 T cells in Susac syndrome. It was with random hexamers that about 0.45 to 1 ug RNA was reverse transcribed. MiXCR was run by TCRdb on the immunoSEQ multiplex PCR reads, yielding one entry per CDR3 protein. The sample consists of tens of thousands of distinct CDR3 sequences, roughly nine tenths of them appearing once. Sequenced sample: CD8+ T cells from PBMCs. Receptors originate from a human donor with multiple sclerosis.

J is TRBJ2-1 and V is TRBV27; D may be TRBD1 (5 bases). Trimming removed 6 bases from V and 0 bases from J, with 12 bases in between. CDR1 and CDR2 (germline): MNHEY, SMNVEV (reference sequence). CDR3 length: 15 residues. The CDR3 here is CASSHRQSSYNEQFF. DNA of the CDR3: TGTGCCAGCAGCCACCGACAGAGCTCCTACAATGAGCAGTTCTTC.

The chain is built from TRBV12-3 or TRBV12-4 and TRBJ1-5, with a tentative D call TRBD1 (6 bases). With 5 bases removed from V and 3 bases from J, the gap between germline ends came to 11 bases. This CDR3 has 14 residues. DNA for the CDR3: TGTGCCAGCAGTCCCGGACAGCCCAATCAGCCCCAGCATTTT. This sequence encodes CASSPGQPNQPQHF.

The J gene is TRBJ1-5, the V gene TRBV19; no clear D gene. In germline, CDR1 is LNHDA, CDR2 SQIVND (reference sequence). V lost 4 bases and J 1 base, leaving 11 bases between the germline ends. This CDR3 has 15 amino acids. This chain's CDR3 is CASSTFGVSNQPQHF. Written as DNA, the CDR3 is TGTGCCAGTAGTACCTTTGGGGTGAGCAATCAGCCCCAGCATTTT.

The chain uses TRBV10-3 and TRBJ2-1, with D maybe TRBD2 (6 bases). The germline CDR1 and CDR2 sequences are ENHRY and SYGVKD. The CDR3 length is 15 residues. V was cut by 2 bases and J by 6 bases, with 14 bases left in between. CDR3 protein: CAISEGPRAGNEQFF. CDR3 DNA sequence: TGTGCCATCAGTGAGGGACCGCGAGCGGGCAATGAGCAGTTCTTC.

The genes are TRBV10-2 and TRBJ1-5, with D uncertain. The germline V gene has CDR1 WSHSY and CDR2 SAAADI. This CDR3 comprises 14 residues. Trimming shortened V by 1 base and J by 7 bases, and 11 bases separated the two germline ends. The DNA of the CDR3 is TGCGCCAGCAGTGAGTACGACTGGGTACAGCCCCAGCATTTT. Its protein is CASSEYDWVQPQHF.

The V call is TRBV20-1, the J call TRBJ2-1, with D perhaps matching TRBD2 (5 bases). Germline CDR1 DFQATT, CDR2 SNEGSKA (reference sequence). Trimming removed 6 bases from V and 7 bases from J, with 16 bases in between. The CDR3 has 13 residues. CDR3 DNA sequence: TGCAGTGCCTTGACTGGGAGTCAGAATGAGCAGTTCTTC. This codes for CSALTGSQNEQFF.

This clonotype appeared once. This chain uses TRBV2 with TRBJ2-1; a possible D gene is TRBD1 (5 bases). CDR3 length: 15 residues. Germline CDR1 reads SNHLY; CDR2 reads FYNNEI. V lost 5 bases, J lost 8 bases, and 19 bases lay in between. DNA for the CDR3: TGTGCCAGCAGTCAACCGGACACCCCCCCATATGAGCAGTTCTTC. It encodes CASSQPDTPPYEQFF.

The V call is TRBV10-2, the J call TRBJ2-3; no definite D call. This CDR3 contains 13 residues. V was shortened by 1 base and J by 8 bases, with 10 bases between the two germline ends. The germline V gene encodes CDR1 WSHSY and CDR2 SAAADI. CDR3 in DNA: TGCGCCAGCAGTGAGTACCTAAAGGGTACGCAGTATTTT. Protein product: CASSEYLKGTQYF.

The chain couples TRBV4-3 to TRBJ2-7; D remains unclear. In germline, CDR1 is LGHNA, CDR2 YSLEER. V gave up 0 bases and J gave up 4 bases, with 13 bases separating them. This CDR3 contains 15 residues. In DNA form, the CDR3 reads TGCGCCAGCAGCCAAGAATCTACCAGCCAGTACGAGCAGTACTTC. Translated, it gives CASSQESTSQYEQYF.

The CDR3: CAWTPDSQYEQYF. The DNA of the CDR3 is TGTGCCTGGACCCCGGACAGCCAGTACGAGCAGTACTTC. The chain couples TRBV30 to TRBJ2-7, with D tentatively TRBD1 (6 bases). Germline CDR1 reads GTSNPN; CDR2 reads SVGIG (reference sequence). The V end lost 4 bases, the J end lost 4 bases, and 14 bases lay between the germline ends. The CDR3 covers 13 residues.

V is TRBV29-1 and J is TRBJ1-1; D not resolved. The germline V gene encodes CDR1 SQVTM and CDR2 ANQGSEA. The CDR3 spans 12 residues. Trimming removed 3 bases from V and 1 base from J, with 6 bases in between. DNA for the CDR3: TGCAGCGTTGAGACACCGAACACTGAAGCTTTCTTT. Its translation is CSVETPNTEAFF.

This chain uses TRBV28 with TRBJ2-3; 10 nucleotides agree with TRBD2. CDR1 is MDHEN and CDR2 is SYDVKM in the germline V gene. The CDR3 consists of 21 residues. J was trimmed by 5 bases and V by 2 bases; bases with no gene match: 22. The CDR3 nucleotides read TGTGCCAGCAGTTTACCTCAATCGCTATGGACTAGCGGTTCCCCCCAAGATACGCAGTATTTT. Amino acid sequence: CASSLPQSLWTSGSPQDTQYF.

The chain is built from TRBV6-5 and TRBJ2-1, with TRBD1 matching 8 bases. The ends lost 6 bases at V and 5 bases at J; junction bases unmatched: 9. The V gene's germline CDR1 is MNHEY and CDR2 SVGAGI. The length of the CDR3 is 15 residues. In DNA form, the CDR3 reads TGTGCCAGCAGCCCGGACAGGGAAACTCACAATGAGCAGTTCTTC. Translated: CASSPDRETHNEQFF.

The rearrangement uses TRBV9 and TRBJ2-3, with D hard to call. The CDR3 has 16 amino acids. The V end was cut by 4 bases, the J end by 2 bases, with 17 bases between. Germline V gene data show CDR1 as SGDLS and CDR2 as YYNGEE. Here the CDR3 reads CASSIKGGSPTDTQYF. The CDR3 nucleotides are TGTGCCAGCAGCATTAAGGGCGGCTCCCCCACAGATACGCAGTATTTT.

The CDR3 DNA reads TGTGCCAGCAGCGTAGGGAAGGCAGGGTATGCAGATACGCAGTATTTT. As protein: CASSVGKAGYADTQYF. The V gene is TRBV9, the J gene TRBJ2-3; possibly TRBD1 for D (5 bases). Germline-derived CDR1 and CDR2 are SGDLS and YYNGEE. V was clipped by 0 bases and J by 4 bases, with 15 bases between them. This CDR3 has 16 amino acids.

The CDR3 region has the DNA TGCGCCAGCAGCCACGGGACCACGACCGGGGAGCTGTTTTTT. This codes for CASSHGTTTGELFF. The rearrangement joins TRBV4-1 to TRBJ2-2; either TRBD1 or TRBD2 may fit D (5 bases each). The CDR3 runs to 14 residues. CDR1 MGHRA and CDR2 YSYEKL come from the germline V gene. The V gene lost 3 bases and the J gene lost 5 bases, with 10 bases spanning the gap.

This clonotype was observed once. The V call is TRBV6-2 or TRBV6-3, the J call TRBJ2-1; D gene unclear. Deletions cut 6 bases from V and 2 bases from J, with 11 bases between. CDR1 is MNHEY, CDR2 SVGEGT, per germline. There are 14 residues in the CDR3. The chain's CDR3 is CASRMAPTYNEQFF. DNA for the CDR3: TGTGCCAGCAGGATGGCGCCCACCTACAATGAGCAGTTCTTC.

This clonotype was seen only a few times. The gene calls are TRBV11-2 and TRBJ2-3; D may match TRBD1 or TRBD2 (5 bases each). The CDR3 has 12 amino acids. Germline CDR1 is SGHAT and CDR2 is FQNNGV. The ends were cut back, 2 bases at V and 7 bases at J, with 7 bases in the middle. CDR3 amino acids: CASSLRDHTQYF. In DNA form, the CDR3 reads TGTGCCAGCAGCTTAAGGGACCATACGCAGTATTTT. The full variable domain, with the rest looked up from reference TRBV11-2 and TRBJ2-3, is EAGVAQSPRYKIIEKRQSVAFWCNPISGHATLYWYQQILGQGPKLLIQFQNNGVVDDSQLPKDRFSAERLKGVDSTLKIQPAKLEDSAVYLCASSLRDHTQYFGPGTRLTVL.

The rearrangement uses TRBV10-3 and TRBJ2-7; 8 bases match TRBD1. CDR1 is ENHRY, CDR2 SYGVKD, per germline. The CDR3 covers 18 residues. J was trimmed by 7 bases and V by 3 bases; bases with no gene match: 20. CDR3 DNA: TGTGCCATCAGTGACTTAAGTGGAAGGACAGGGACAATTTGGGAGCAGTACTTC. Translated: CAISDLSGRTGTIWEQYF.